The 23 T cell receptor beta chains below all came from one sample that was sequenced in a study of blood T cell repertoires in COVID-19. The protocol was immunoSEQ multiplex PCR, while the TCRdb copy is restricted to in-frame clones and leaves out a portion. The table lists about 180,000 clones, 83% of them singletons. Sequenced sample: peripheral blood. Receptor source: a human donor in a cohort sampled during active COVID-19.

This clone was seen more than once but under ten times. J is TRBJ1-5 and V is TRBV28; D perhaps matches TRBD1 (5 bases). Germline CDR1 reads MDHEN; CDR2 reads SYDVKM. V lost 2 bases and J lost 4, with 18 bases in between. The CDR3 contains 17 residues. CDR3 DNA sequence: TGTGCCAGCAGTTTACAGGCGGGGGGAGGTCTGAATCAGCCCCAGCATTTT. Protein product: CASSLQAGGGLNQPQHF.

This chain connects TRBV14 to TRBJ2-7; 7 bases match TRBD1. The CDR3 has 15 amino acids. J gave up 2 bases and V 0 bases, and 4 bases lay outside the gene matches. CDR1 is SGHDN and CDR2 is FVKESK in the germline V gene. The CDR3 loop is CASSQDPGTAYEQYF. CDR3 nucleotide sequence: TGTGCCAGCAGCCAAGATCCCGGGACAGCCTACGAGCAGTACTTC.

This chain's CDR3 is CASNSRDQPQHF. For the CDR3, the DNA is TGTGCCAGCAACAGCAGGGATCAGCCCCAGCATTTT. The rearrangement uses TRBV2 and TRBJ1-5; a possible D gene is TRBD1 (5 bases). Between the trimmed V and J ends, which lost 7 bases and 5 bases, there was a span of 9 bases. Germline loops: CDR1 SNHLY, CDR2 FYNNEI. This CDR3 is 12 amino acids long.

This chain uses TRBV7-6 with TRBJ2-7, with 8 positions matching TRBD1. There are 15 residues in the CDR3. Looked up from germline, CDR1 is SGHVS and CDR2 is FNYEAQ. After removal of 4 bases from V and 0 bases from J, the junction contained 5 bases not matched to a gene. In DNA, the CDR3 is TGTGCCAGCAGCTCCCGGACAGGGCGCTCCTACGAGCAGTACTTC. Translating gives CASSSRTGRSYEQYF.

The V gene is TRBV4-1, the J gene TRBJ2-1; 10 bases fit TRBD2. CDR1 is MGHRA and CDR2 is YSYEKL in the germline V gene. V lost 0 bases and J lost 5; bases outside the gene matches: 7. The CDR3 consists of 17 residues. The CDR3 sequence is CASSQDLFSGGNNEQFF. The DNA of the CDR3 is TGCGCCAGCAGCCAAGATCTTTTTAGCGGGGGGAACAATGAGCAGTTCTTC.

This clone was seen more than once but under ten times. The V and J genes are TRBV3-1 (or the pseudogene TRBV3-2) and TRBJ2-7; D is unresolved. The V end lost 0 bases, the J end lost 3 bases, and 12 bases lay between the germline ends. This CDR3 is 15 amino acids long. Germline lookup yields CDR1 LGHDT and CDR2 YNNKEL (reference sequence). DNA of the CDR3: TGTGCCAGCAGCCAAGATCTCCGGTCCCACTACGAGCAGTACTTC. This sequence encodes CASSQDLRSHYEQYF.

The V and J genes are TRBV6-5 and TRBJ2-4; the D gene is possibly TRBD2 (5 bases). The CDR3 covers 14 residues. The V gene's germline CDR1 is MNHEY and CDR2 SVGAGI. The V gene lost 6 bases and the J gene lost 2 bases, with 11 bases spanning the gap. CDR3 protein: CASSPDGTKNIQYF. The CDR3 nucleotides read TGTGCCAGCAGCCCCGACGGGACCAAAAACATTCAGTACTTC.

The chain is built from TRBV27 and TRBJ2-7; TRBD2 might be the D (7 bases). V gave up 0 bases and J gave up 4 bases, with 16 bases separating them. There are 16 residues in the CDR3. Germline assignment: CDR1 MNHEY and CDR2 SMNVEV (reference sequence). CDR3 nucleotides: TGTGCCAGCAGTTTATCTTGGGAGGGCAGGGGATACGAGCAGTACTTC. Its translation is CASSLSWEGRGYEQYF.

J is TRBJ2-7 and V is TRBV19; 7 positions match TRBD1. Germline V gene data show CDR1 as LNHDA and CDR2 as SQIVND (reference sequence). V dropped 4 bases and J dropped 4; count of bases not matched to a gene: 7. CDR3 length: 14 amino acids. The CDR3 nucleotides read TGTGCCAGTAGTACGGACAGGTTTGTGTACGAGCAGTACTTC. Protein sequence: CASSTDRFVYEQYF.

The V gene is TRBV11-1, the J gene TRBJ2-7; 9 nucleotides line up with TRBD1. CDR1 is SGHAT, CDR2 FQDESV, per germline (reference sequence). CDR3 length: 16 residues. Trimming at V came to 5 bases and at J to 0 bases, leaving 8 bases not matched to a gene. This CDR3 reads CASSTSGTGNSYEQYF. DNA of the CDR3: TGTGCCAGCAGCACCTCCGGGACAGGGAACTCCTACGAGCAGTACTTC.

CDR3 DNA sequence: TGTGCCACCAGTCCCGCCCCCGACAGGTTCGCTTCCTACGAGCAGTACTTC. Translating gives CATSPAPDRFASYEQYF. The rearrangement joins TRBV15 to TRBJ2-7; TRBD1 is a possible D gene (6 bases). Trimming took 6 bases from V and 1 from J, leaving 22 bases between them. Germline V gives CDR1 LNHNV, CDR2 YYDKDF (reference sequence). The CDR3 extends over 17 amino acids.

The chain is built from TRBV11-1 and TRBJ2-3; D may be TRBD2 (5 bases). The V end lost 0 bases, the J end lost 9 bases, and 10 bases lay between the germline ends. Germline V gene sequence: CDR1 SGHAT, CDR2 FQDESV (reference sequence). The CDR3 spans 13 residues. The chain's CDR3 is CASSLAGPGTQYF. The CDR3 DNA reads as TGTGCCAGCAGCTTAGCAGGCCCGGGGACGCAGTATTTT. The complete variable domain, with remaining parts taken from reference TRBV11-1 and TRBJ2-3, reads EAEVAQSPRYKITEKSQAVAFWCDPISGHATLYWYRQILGQGPELLVQFQDESVVDDSQLPKDRFSAERLKGVDSTLKIQPAELGDSAMYLCASSLAGPGTQYFGPGTRLTVL.

The chain uses TRBV21-1 and TRBJ2-7; TRBD1 is the table's D call and was not checked against the DNA. TRBV21-1 is listed as a pseudogene. This CDR3 is 16 amino acids long. CDR3 sequence: CASSTNRGPHSYEQYF. The CDR3 DNA follows: TGTGCCAGCAGCACGAACAGGGGCCCACATTCCTACGAGCAGTACTTC.

This chain connects TRBV11-2 to TRBJ2-7; 7 bases line up with TRBD1. The germline V gene has CDR1 SGHAT and CDR2 FQNNGV. Trimming at V came to 2 bases and at J to 1 base, leaving 8 bases not matched to a gene. This CDR3 has 16 amino acids. CDR3 amino acids: CASSLTQDRSSYEQYF. The CDR3 region has the DNA TGTGCCAGCAGCTTAACCCAGGACAGGAGTTCCTACGAGCAGTACTTC.

The rearrangement joins TRBV12-3 or TRBV12-4 to TRBJ2-7; tentatively, D is TRBD1 (6 bases). CDR3 length equals 12 residues. V lost 4 bases to trimming and J lost 5 bases, with 9 bases between them. CDR3 amino acids: CASSYTGNEQYF. CDR3 bases: TGTGCCAGCAGTTATACAGGGAACGAGCAGTACTTC.

The gene calls are TRBV5-1 and TRBJ1-1; no clear D. Looked up from germline, CDR1 is SGHRS and CDR2 is YFSETQ. The CDR3 totals 16 residues. V lost 1 base, J lost 2 bases, and 15 bases lay in between. Written as DNA, the CDR3 is TGCGCCAGCAGCTTGCAGGAATCGGTTCGAAACACTGAAGCTTTCTTT. Translating it yields CASSLQESVRNTEAFF.

The count of this clone is one. This CDR3 reads CASSQVWGGRGGELFF. DNA of the CDR3: TGCGCCAGCAGCCAAGTGTGGGGGGGCCGCGGCGGGGAGCTGTTTTTT. The chain uses TRBV4-3 and TRBJ2-2; a weak D match, TRBD2 (7 bases). The germline V gene encodes CDR1 LGHNA and CDR2 YSLEER. Deletions cut 1 base from V and 7 bases from J, with 16 bases between. The CDR3 runs to 16 residues.

This chain links TRBV5-1 with TRBJ1-5; D is uncertain. The CDR3 loop spans 14 amino acids. V was clipped by 0 bases and J by 3 bases, with 7 bases between them. Per germline, CDR1 SGHRS and CDR2 YFSETQ. The CDR3 region has the DNA TGCGCCAGCAGCTTGGACAGTATCAATCAGCCCCAGCATTTT. It specifies CASSLDSINQPQHF.

V and J are TRBV11-2 and TRBJ2-7; 7 bases align to TRBD1. The V segment lost 4 bases and the J segment 3 bases; nucleotides outside the gene matches: 6. The CDR3 is 14 amino acids. CDR1 and CDR2 from the germline V gene are SGHAT and FQNNGV. The CDR3 sequence: CASSWGTAYYEQYF. The DNA of the CDR3 is TGTGCCAGCAGCTGGGGGACAGCTTACTACGAGCAGTACTTC.

This clone was seen a few times. The CDR3 nucleotides are TGTGCCAGCAGTCCCTACGCGGGAGGGAGCACTGAAGCTTTCTTT. It translates to CASSPYAGGSTEAFF. V is TRBV28 and J is TRBJ1-1; no firm D call. This CDR3 has 15 residues. The V and J ends lost 5 bases and 4 bases respectively, with 17 bases between them. Germline CDR1 MDHEN, CDR2 SYDVKM. Combining the CDR3 with reference TRBV28 and TRBJ1-1 gives the whole variable domain DVKVTQSSRYLVKRTGEKVFLECVQDMDHENMFWYRQDPGLGLRLIYFSYDVKMKEKGDIPEGYSVSREKKERFSLILESASTNQTSMYLCASSPYAGGSTEAFFGQGTRLTVV.

The CDR3 nucleotides read TGCGCCAGCAGCCAAGCAACCGGGACAAGGGAGCGGACCCAGTACTTC. It encodes CASSQATGTRERTQYF. The genes are TRBV4-1 and TRBJ2-5; D possibly corresponds to TRBD1 (6 bases). The CDR3 length is 16 residues. Germline V gives CDR1 MGHRA, CDR2 YSYEKL. V was clipped by 1 base and J by 7 bases, with 19 bases between them.

V usage is TRBV3-1 (or the pseudogene TRBV3-2) and J usage is TRBJ1-2, with 8 bases matching TRBD1. From germline, CDR1 is LGHDT and CDR2 YNNKEL (reference sequence). This CDR3 comprises 16 residues. Trimming removed 4 bases from V and 2 bases from J; junction bases left unmatched: 9. The CDR3 coding sequence is TGTGCCAGCAGCCCCGATAATGGACAGGGAAACTATGGCTACACCTTC. Amino acids: CASSPDNGQGNYGYTF.

The chain links TRBV12-5 to TRBJ1-5; D is possibly TRBD1 (6 bases). V was clipped by 3 bases and J by 0 bases, with 9 bases between them. The CDR3 has 15 amino acids. Germline CDR1 reads LGHNT; CDR2 reads FRNRAP. CDR3 DNA: TGTGCTAGTGGTTTAGGACAGCTTAGCAATCAGCCCCAGCATTTT. Protein sequence: CASGLGQLSNQPQHF.